The present T cell receptor (beta chain) was sequenced within a study of blood T cell repertoires in COVID-19. Study summary: Samples of COVID-19 (acute and convalescent) were obtained from the United States, Italy and Spain. T cells, B-cell-depleted T cells, or PBMCs provided the cDNA or gDNA that served as material.

Libraries were prepared by immunoSEQ multiplex PCR; TCRdb keeps only in-frame clonotypes and omits some of them. The table has over 250,000 clones, roughly 85% seen once; the top ten hold 4.5% to 6%. Germline assignment: CDR1 KGHSH and CDR2 LQKENI. Deletions cut 2 bases from V and 8 bases from J, with 6 bases between. CDR3 length equals 12 residues. This receptor was taken from a man aged 50 or older with active or convalescent COVID-19. The gene calls are TRBV18 and TRBJ1-4, with D hard to call. The sequencing input was peripheral blood. CDR3 protein: CASSPDIEKLFF. CDR3 DNA: TGTGCCAGCTCACCAGACATAGAAAAACTGTTTTTT.